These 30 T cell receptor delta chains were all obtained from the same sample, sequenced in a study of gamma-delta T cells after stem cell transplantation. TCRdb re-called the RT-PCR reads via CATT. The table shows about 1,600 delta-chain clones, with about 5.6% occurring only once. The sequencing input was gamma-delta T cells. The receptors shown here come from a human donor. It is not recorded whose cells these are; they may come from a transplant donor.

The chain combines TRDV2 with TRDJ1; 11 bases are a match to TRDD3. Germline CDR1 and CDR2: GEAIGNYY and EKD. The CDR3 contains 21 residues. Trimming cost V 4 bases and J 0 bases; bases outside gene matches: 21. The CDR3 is CACEPLPTVVLGDKDTDKLIF. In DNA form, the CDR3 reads TGTGCCTGTGAACCCCTTCCTACGGTGGTACTGGGGGATAAGGACACCGATAAACTCATCTTT.

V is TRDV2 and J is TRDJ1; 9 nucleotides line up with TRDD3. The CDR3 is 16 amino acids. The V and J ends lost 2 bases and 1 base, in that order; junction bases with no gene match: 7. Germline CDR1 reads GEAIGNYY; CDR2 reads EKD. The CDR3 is CACDKVGDRITDKLIF. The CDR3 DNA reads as TGTGCCTGTGACAAGGTGGGGGATAGGATCACCGATAAACTCATCTTT.

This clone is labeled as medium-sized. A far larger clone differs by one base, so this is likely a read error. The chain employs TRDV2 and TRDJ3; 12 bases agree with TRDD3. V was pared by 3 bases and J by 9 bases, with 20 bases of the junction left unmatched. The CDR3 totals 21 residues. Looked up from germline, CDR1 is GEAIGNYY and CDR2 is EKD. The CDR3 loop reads CACDRYEATGGYYRGTRQMFF. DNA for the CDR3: TGTGCCTGTGACCGGTATGAGGCCACTGGGGGATACTACCGGGGCACCCGACAGATGTTTTTC.

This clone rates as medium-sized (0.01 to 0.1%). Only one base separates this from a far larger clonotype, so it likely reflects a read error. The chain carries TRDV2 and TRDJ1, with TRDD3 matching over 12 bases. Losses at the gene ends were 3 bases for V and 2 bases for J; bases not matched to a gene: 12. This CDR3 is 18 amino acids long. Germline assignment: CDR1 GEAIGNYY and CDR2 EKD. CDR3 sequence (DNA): TGTGCCTGTGACGCTCCTACTGGGGGATACCCCTATACCGATAAACTCATCTTT. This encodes CACDAPTGGYPYTDKLIF.

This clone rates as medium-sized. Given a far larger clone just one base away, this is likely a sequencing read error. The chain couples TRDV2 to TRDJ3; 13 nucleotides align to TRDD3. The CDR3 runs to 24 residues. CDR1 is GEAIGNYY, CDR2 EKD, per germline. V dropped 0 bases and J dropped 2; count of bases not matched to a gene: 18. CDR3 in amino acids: CACDTPDPLLGDTRSPWDTRQMFF. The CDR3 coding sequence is TGTGCCTGTGACACCCCTGATCCACTACTGGGGGATACGCGGAGCCCCTGGGACACCCGACAGATGTTTTTC.

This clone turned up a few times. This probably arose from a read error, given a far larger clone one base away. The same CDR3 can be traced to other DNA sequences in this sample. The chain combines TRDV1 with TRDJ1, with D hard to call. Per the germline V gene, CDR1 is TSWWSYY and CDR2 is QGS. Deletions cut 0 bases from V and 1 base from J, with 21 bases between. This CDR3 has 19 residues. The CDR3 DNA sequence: TGTGCTCTTGGGGAACTGTACATTCCCCGGAGGGTAATCACCGATAAACTCATCTTT. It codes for CALGELYIPRRVITDKLIF.

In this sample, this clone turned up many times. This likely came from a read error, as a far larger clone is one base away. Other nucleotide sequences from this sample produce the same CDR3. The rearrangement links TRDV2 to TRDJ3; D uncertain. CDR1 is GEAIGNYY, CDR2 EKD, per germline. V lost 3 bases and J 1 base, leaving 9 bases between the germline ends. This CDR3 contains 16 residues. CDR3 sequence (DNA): TGTGCCTGTGACGCCAGGCTATCCTGGGACACCCGACAGATGTTTTTC. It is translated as CACDARLSWDTRQMFF.

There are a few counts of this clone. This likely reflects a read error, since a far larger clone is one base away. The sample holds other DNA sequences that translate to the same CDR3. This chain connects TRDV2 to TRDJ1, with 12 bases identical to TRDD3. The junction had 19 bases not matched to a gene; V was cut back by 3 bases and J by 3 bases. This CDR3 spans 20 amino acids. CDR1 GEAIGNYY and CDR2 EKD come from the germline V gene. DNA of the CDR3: TGTGCCTGTGACCTGCTGGGGGATACGCGAAGGAGAAACTGGTCCGATAAACTCATCTTT. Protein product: CACDLLGDTRRRNWSDKLIF.

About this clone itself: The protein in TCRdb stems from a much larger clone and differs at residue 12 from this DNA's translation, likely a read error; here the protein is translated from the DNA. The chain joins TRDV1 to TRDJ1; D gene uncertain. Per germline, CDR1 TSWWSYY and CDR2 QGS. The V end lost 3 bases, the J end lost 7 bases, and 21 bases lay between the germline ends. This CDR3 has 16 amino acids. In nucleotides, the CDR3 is TGTGCTCTTGGGGATGTCGGGCGAGGGAAACGCCCTAAACTCATCTTT. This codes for CALGDVGRGKRPKLIF.

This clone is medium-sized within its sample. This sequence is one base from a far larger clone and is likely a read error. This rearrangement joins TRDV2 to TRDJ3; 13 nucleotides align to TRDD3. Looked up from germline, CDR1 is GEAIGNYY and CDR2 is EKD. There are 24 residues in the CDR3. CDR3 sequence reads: CACDTPDPLLGDTRSSWDARQMFF. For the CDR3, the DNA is TGTGCCTGTGACACCCCTGATCCACTACTGGGGGATACGCGGAGCTCCTGGGACGCCCGACAGATGTTTTTC.

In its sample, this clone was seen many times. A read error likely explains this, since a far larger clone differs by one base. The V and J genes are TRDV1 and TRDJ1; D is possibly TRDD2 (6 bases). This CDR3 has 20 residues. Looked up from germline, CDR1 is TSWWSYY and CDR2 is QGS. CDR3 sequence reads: CALGEFPIEELDHYTDELIF. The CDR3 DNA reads TGTGCTCTTGGGGAATTTCCTATAGAGGAGCTGGATCATTACACCGATGAACTCATCTTT.

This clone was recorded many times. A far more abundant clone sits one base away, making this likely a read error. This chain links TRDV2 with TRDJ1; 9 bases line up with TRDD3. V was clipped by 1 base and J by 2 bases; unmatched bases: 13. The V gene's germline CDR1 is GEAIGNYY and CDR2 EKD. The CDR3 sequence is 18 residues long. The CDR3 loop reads CACDTPTGGHPYTDKLIF. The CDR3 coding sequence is TGTGCCTGTGACACTCCTACTGGGGGACACCCCTATACCGATAAACTCATCTTT.

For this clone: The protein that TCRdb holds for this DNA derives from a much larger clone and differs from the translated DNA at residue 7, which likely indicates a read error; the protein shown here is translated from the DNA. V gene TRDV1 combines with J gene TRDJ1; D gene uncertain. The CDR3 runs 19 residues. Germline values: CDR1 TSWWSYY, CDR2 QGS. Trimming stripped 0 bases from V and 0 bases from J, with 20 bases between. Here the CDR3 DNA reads TGTGCTCTTGGGGAACTATGGAGATATGCTCGATTCCACACCGATAAACTCATCTTT. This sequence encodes CALGELWRYARFHTDKLIF.

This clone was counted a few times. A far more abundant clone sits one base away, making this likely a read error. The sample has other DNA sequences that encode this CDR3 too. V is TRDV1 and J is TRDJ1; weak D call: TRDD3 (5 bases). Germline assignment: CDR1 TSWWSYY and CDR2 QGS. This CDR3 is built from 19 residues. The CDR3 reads CALGELRRYARFHTDKLIF. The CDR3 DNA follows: TGTGCCCTTGGGGAACTACGGAGATATGCTCGATTCCACACCGATAAACTCATCTTT.

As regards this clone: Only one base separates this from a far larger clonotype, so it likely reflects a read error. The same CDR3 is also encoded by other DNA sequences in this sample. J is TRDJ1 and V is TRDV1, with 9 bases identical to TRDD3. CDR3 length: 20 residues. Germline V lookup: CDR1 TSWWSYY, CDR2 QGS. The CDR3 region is CALGGVPNSVLGEDTDKLIF. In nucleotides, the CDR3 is TGTGCTCTTGGGGGAGTTCCCAACTCGGTACTGGGGGAAGACACAGATAAACTCATCTTT.

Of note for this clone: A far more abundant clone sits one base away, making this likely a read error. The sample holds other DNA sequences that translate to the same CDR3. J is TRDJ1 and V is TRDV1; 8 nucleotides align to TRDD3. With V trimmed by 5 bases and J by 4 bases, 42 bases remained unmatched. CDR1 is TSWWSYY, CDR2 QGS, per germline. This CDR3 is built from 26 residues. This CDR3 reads CALGMRSPASPDWGYYQLKGFDKLIF. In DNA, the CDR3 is TGTGCTCTTGGGATGCGGAGCCCTGCCTCTCCTGACTGGGGATACTATCAACTGAAGGGTTTCGATAAACTCATCTTT.

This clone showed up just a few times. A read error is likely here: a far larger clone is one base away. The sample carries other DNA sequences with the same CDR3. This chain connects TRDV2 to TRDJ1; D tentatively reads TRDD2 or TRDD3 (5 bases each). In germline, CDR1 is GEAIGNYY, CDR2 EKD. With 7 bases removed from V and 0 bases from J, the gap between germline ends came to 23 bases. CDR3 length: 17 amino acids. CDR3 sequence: CAWTFGTGGSHTDKLIF. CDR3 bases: TGTGCCTGGACCTTCGGTACTGGAGGATCCCACACCGATAAACTCATCTTT.

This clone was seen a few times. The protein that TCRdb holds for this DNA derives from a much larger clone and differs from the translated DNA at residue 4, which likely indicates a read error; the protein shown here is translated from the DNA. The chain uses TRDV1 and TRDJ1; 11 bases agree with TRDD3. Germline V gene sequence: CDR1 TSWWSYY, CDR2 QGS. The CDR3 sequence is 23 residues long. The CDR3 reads CALEELIGWGLLGDMVYTDKLIF. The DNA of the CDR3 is TGTGCTCTTGAGGAACTAATCGGTTGGGGGTTACTGGGGGATATGGTGTACACCGATAAACTCATCTTT.

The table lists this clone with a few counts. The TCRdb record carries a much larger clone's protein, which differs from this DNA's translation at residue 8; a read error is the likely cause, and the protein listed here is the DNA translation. CDR3 coding DNA: TGTGCTCTTGGGGAACTGGGGGCGAACACCGATAAACTCATCTTT. The encoded protein is CALGELGANTDKLIF. This chain uses TRDV1 with TRDJ1, with TRDD3 as a possible D gene (5 bases). CDR1 is TSWWSYY, CDR2 QGS, per germline. The CDR3 is 15 residues long. Trimming pared 0 bases from V and 0 bases from J, leaving 8 bases between.

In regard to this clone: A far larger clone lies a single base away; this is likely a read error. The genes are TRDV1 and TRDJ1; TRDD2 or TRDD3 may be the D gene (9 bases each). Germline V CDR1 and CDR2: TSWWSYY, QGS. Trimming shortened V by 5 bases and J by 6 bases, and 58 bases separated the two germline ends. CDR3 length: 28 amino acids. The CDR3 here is CALGSYRPSYFEGVLGDHYRDRTNKLIF. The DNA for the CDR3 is TGTGCTCTTGGGTCTTATCGCCCTTCCTACTTTGAAGGGGTACTGGGGGACCACTATAGAGATCGTACCAATAAACTCATCTTT.

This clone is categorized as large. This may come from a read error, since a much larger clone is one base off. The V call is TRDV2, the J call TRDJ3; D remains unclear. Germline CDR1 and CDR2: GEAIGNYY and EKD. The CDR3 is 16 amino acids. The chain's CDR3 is CARDARLSWDTRQMFF. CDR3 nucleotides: TGTGCCCGTGACGCCAGACTATCCTGGGACACCCGACAGATGTTTTTC.

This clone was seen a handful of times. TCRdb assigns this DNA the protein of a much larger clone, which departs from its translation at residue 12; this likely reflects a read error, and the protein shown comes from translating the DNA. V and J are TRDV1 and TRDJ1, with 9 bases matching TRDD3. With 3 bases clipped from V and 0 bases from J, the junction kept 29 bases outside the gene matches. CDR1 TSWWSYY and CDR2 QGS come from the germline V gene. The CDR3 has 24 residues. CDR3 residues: CALGEPPPPSRLYWGNTYTDKLIF. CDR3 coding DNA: TGTGCTCTTGGGGAGCCTCCCCCTCCTTCCCGACTCTACTGGGGGAATACGTACACCGATAAACTCATCTTT.

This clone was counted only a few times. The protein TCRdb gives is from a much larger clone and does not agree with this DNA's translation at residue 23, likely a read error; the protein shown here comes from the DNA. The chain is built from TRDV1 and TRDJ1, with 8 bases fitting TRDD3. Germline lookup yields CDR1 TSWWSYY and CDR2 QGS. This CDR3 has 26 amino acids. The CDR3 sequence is CALGMRSPASPDWGYYQLKGFDELIF. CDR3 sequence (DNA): TGTGCTCTTGGGATGCGGAGCCCTGCCTCCCCTGACTGGGGATACTATCAACTGAAGGGTTTCGATGAACTCATCTTT.

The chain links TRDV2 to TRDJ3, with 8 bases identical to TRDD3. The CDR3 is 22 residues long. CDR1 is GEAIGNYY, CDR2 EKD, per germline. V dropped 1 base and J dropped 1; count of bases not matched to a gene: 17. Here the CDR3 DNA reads TGTGCCTGTGACACGGTTGAATATACTGGGGGTGCCGCGTCCTGGGACACCCGACAGATGTTTTTC. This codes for CACDTVEYTGGAASWDTRQMFF.

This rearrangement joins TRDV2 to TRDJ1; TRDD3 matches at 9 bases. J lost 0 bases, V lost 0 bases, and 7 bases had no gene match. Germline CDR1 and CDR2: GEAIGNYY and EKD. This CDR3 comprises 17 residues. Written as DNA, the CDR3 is TGTGCCTGTGACACCATAACTGGGGGACCGTACACCGATAAACTCATCTTT. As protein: CACDTITGGPYTDKLIF.

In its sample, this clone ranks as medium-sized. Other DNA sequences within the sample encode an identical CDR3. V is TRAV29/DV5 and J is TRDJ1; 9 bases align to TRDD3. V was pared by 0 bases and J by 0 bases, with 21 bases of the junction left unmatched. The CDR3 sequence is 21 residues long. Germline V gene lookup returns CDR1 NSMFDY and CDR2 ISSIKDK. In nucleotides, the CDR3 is TGTGCAGCAAGCGCCCCATTACGGGGGATACTCAATCTGGGATACACCGATAAACTCATCTTT. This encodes CAASAPLRGILNLGYTDKLIF.

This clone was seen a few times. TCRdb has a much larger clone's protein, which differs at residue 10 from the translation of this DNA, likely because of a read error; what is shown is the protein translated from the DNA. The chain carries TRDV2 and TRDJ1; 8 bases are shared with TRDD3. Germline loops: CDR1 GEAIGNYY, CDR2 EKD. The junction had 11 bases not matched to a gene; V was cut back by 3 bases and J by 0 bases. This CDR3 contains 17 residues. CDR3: CACDYWGDHPYTDKLIF. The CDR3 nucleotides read TGTGCCTGTGACTACTGGGGGGACCATCCGTACACCGATAAACTCATCTTT.

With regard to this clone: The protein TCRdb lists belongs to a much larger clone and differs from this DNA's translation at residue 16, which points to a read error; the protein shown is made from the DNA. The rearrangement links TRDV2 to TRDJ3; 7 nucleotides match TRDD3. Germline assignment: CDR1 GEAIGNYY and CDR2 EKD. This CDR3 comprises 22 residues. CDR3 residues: CACDTAWGSDDPESWVTRQMFF. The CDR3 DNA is TGTGCCTGTGACACCGCCTGGGGGTCCGACGACCCGGAATCCTGGGTCACCCGACAGATGTTTTTC.

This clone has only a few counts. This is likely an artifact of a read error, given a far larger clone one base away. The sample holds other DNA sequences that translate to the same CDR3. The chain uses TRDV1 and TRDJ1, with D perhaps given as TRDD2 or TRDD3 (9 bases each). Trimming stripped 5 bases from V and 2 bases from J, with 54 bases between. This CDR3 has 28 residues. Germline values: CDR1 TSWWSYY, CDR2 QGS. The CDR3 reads CALGSYRPSYFGGVLGDHYRDRTDKLIF. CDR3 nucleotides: TGTGCTCTTGGGTCTTATCGCCCTTCCTACTTTGGAGGGGTACTGGGGGACCACTATAGAGACCGTACCGATAAACTCATCTTT.

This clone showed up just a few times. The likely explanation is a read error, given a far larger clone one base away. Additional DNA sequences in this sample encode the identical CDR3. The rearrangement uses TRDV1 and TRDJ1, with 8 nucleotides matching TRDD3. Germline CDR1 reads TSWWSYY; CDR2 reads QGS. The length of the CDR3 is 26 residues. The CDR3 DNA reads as TGTGCTCTTGGGATGCGGAGCCCTGCCTCCCCTGACTGGGGATACTATCAACTGAAGGGTTTCGATAAGCTCATCTTT. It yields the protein CALGMRSPASPDWGYYQLKGFDKLIF.